The 23 T cell receptor beta chains in this list originate from one sample, sequenced in a study of T cell responses to AZD1222 COVID-19 vaccine. Here immunoSEQ multiplex PCR was the method, and the copy in TCRdb shows in-frame clones only, minus some. The sample records 150,000 or so clones, approximately 90% being singletons. The starting material was peripheral blood, obtained 28 days after the second AZD1222 dose. The receptors originated from an adult who received the AZD1222 COVID-19 vaccine.

The chain employs TRBV2 and TRBJ1-5; no clear D. Germline CDR1 and CDR2: SNHLY and FYNNEI. This CDR3 comprises 15 residues. With 2 bases removed from V and 6 bases from J, the gap between germline ends came to 14 bases. Here the CDR3 DNA reads TGTGCCAGCAGTGAAATGGACGGTTCGGCTCAGCCCCAGCATTTT. Protein sequence: CASSEMDGSAQPQHF.

This chain uses TRBV5-1 with TRBJ2-7; 7 bases match TRBD1. The junction had 6 bases not matched to a gene; V was cut back by 3 bases and J by 3 bases. This CDR3 contains 14 residues. CDR1 and CDR2 (germline): SGHRS, YFSETQ. The CDR3 sequence: CASSSPGQYYEQYF. The CDR3 DNA is TGCGCCAGCAGCTCTCCGGGACAGTACTACGAGCAGTACTTC.

This sequence joins TRBV29-1 and TRBJ2-3; weak D call: TRBD2 (5 bases). The CDR3 consists of 14 residues. The germline V and J ends were trimmed by 7 bases and 2 bases, with 16 bases remaining between them. Germline values: CDR1 SQVTM, CDR2 ANQGSEA. Written as DNA, the CDR3 is TGCAGCGCCGACGGGGTCCTGGACACAGATACGCAGTATTTT. Protein: CSADGVLDTDTQYF.

The chain has TRBV12-3 or TRBV12-4 and TRBJ1-2; D uncertain. CDR3 length equals 13 residues. The V and J ends lost 5 bases and 4 bases respectively, with 11 bases between them. CDR3 nucleotides: TGTGCCAGCAGTCCAACCCTCTTCTATGGCTACACCTTC. It encodes CASSPTLFYGYTF.

J is TRBJ1-2 and V is TRBV18, with D tentatively TRBD1 (6 bases). CDR1 is KGHSH, CDR2 LQKENI, per germline. The CDR3 consists of 19 residues. V lost 0 bases and J 0 bases, leaving 20 bases between the germline ends. CDR3 in amino acids: CASSPPGHWTAHTNYGYTF. The DNA of the CDR3 is TGTGCCAGCTCACCACCTGGTCATTGGACAGCGCATACTAACTATGGCTACACCTTC.

This clone is a singleton in its sample. The chain uses TRBV9 and TRBJ1-3, with a tentative D call TRBD1 (6 bases). Looked up from germline, CDR1 is SGDLS and CDR2 is YYNGEE. CDR3 length equals 16 residues. V lost 0 bases and J 7 bases, leaving 17 bases between the germline ends. The DNA of the CDR3 is TGTGCCAGCAGCGTAGACCGCCAGGGGATCCGTAACACCATATATTTT. Protein: CASSVDRQGIRNTIYF.

This chain links TRBV5-1 with TRBJ1-4, with 7 positions matching TRBD1. The length of the CDR3 is 16 residues. Germline loops: CDR1 SGHRS, CDR2 YFSETQ. Trimming cost V 0 bases and J 4 bases; bases outside gene matches: 6. The CDR3 here is CASSLGTGQFNEKLFF. In nucleotides, the CDR3 is TGCGCCAGCAGCTTGGGGACGGGACAGTTTAATGAAAAACTGTTTTTT.

The chain couples TRBV14 to TRBJ1-6; TRBD1 matches at 7 bases. The germline gives CDR1 SGHDN, CDR2 FVKESK. The V and J ends lost 0 bases and 7 bases, in that order; junction bases with no gene match: 6. The CDR3 extends over 16 amino acids. The CDR3: CASSQDWDSTNSPLHF. CDR3 DNA: TGTGCCAGCAGCCAAGATTGGGACAGTACGAATTCACCCCTCCACTTT. The full variable domain, completed using reference TRBV14 and TRBJ1-6, is EAGVTQFPSHSVIEKGQTVTLRCDPISGHDNLYWYRRVMGKEIKFLLHFVKESKQDESGMPNNRFLAERTGGTYSTLKVQPAELEDSGVYFCASSQDWDSTNSPLHFGNGTRLTVT.

This chain joins TRBV12-5 and TRBJ2-5, with unresolved D. Germline CDR1 LGHNT, CDR2 FRNRAP. The V end lost 1 base, the J end lost 1 base, and 4 bases lay between the germline ends. CDR3 length: 13 residues. CDR3: CASGLGVQETQYF. CDR3 DNA sequence: TGTGCTAGTGGTTTGGGGGTCCAAGAGACCCAGTACTTC.

The rearrangement links TRBV20-1 to TRBJ1-3; weak D call: TRBD1 (5 bases). Per the germline V gene, CDR1 is DFQATT and CDR2 is SNEGSKA (reference sequence). Trimming removed 3 bases from V and 0 bases from J, with 12 bases in between. CDR3 length equals 15 residues. The CDR3 DNA reads TGCAGTGCTAGTGCCCCCGGGACCTCTGGAAACACCATATATTTT. Translated: CSASAPGTSGNTIYF.

This clone was picked up one time. This chain joins TRBV7-8 and TRBJ1-6, with 7 positions matching TRBD1. The CDR3 length is 16 residues. Trimming took 3 bases from V and 0 from J; bases not matched to a gene: 2. Germline V gene sequence: CDR1 SGHVS, CDR2 FQNEAQ. The CDR3 here is CASSLRDSSYNSPLHF. The CDR3 bases are TGTGCCAGCAGCTTGCGGGACAGCTCCTATAATTCACCCCTCCACTTT.

DNA for the CDR3: TGTGCCAGCAGGGACAGGGGGGGATCTAATGAAAAACTGTTTTTT. Protein product: CASRDRGGSNEKLFF. This rearrangement joins TRBV2 to TRBJ1-4; 10 bases map to TRBD1. Germline values: CDR1 SNHLY, CDR2 FYNNEI. The CDR3 is 15 residues long. The V and J ends lost 6 bases and 3 bases, in that order; junction bases with no gene match: 4.

This rearrangement joins TRBV19 to TRBJ2-5; D uncertain. Trimming took 0 bases from V and 0 from J, leaving 5 bases between them. CDR1 and CDR2 (germline): LNHDA, SQIVND (reference sequence). This CDR3 is 14 amino acids long. The CDR3 nucleotides are TGTGCCAGTAGTATAGACAGGAACCAAGAGACCCAGTACTTC. This translates into CASSIDRNQETQYF.

In the case of this clone: This sample includes further DNA sequences coding for the same CDR3. The gene calls are TRBV18 and TRBJ1-5, with 7 bases aligning to TRBD1. The CDR3 loop spans 14 amino acids. The V gene's germline CDR1 is KGHSH and CDR2 LQKENI. V shed 3 bases and J 5 bases; nucleotides not matched to a gene: 4. DNA for the CDR3: TGTGCCAGCTCACCGAGACAGGGAGATCAGCCCCAGCATTTT. It translates to CASSPRQGDQPQHF.

V and J are TRBV5-1 and TRBJ2-1; maybe TRBD1 (6 bases). V was pared by 0 bases and J by 10 bases, with 20 bases between. Germline V CDR1 and CDR2: SGHRS, YFSETQ. This CDR3 comprises 16 residues. The CDR3 loop reads CASSLEQGSLMGEQFF. In DNA, the CDR3 is TGCGCCAGCAGCTTGGAACAGGGTTCCCTTATGGGGGAGCAGTTCTTC.

V and J are TRBV25-1 and TRBJ2-7, with 8 positions matching TRBD1. The junction had 12 bases not matched to a gene; V was cut back by 5 bases and J by 3 bases. CDR1 and CDR2 from the germline V gene are MGHDK and SYGVNS. The CDR3 spans 16 residues. The DNA for the CDR3 is TGTGCCAGCAGTCCAAGACAGGGGAAGTTGTTCTACGAGCAGTACTTC. Translated: CASSPRQGKLFYEQYF.

The chain carries TRBV7-6 and TRBJ2-5, with a weak D call TRBD2 (7 bases). The germline V gene encodes CDR1 SGHVS and CDR2 FNYEAQ. The V gene lost 4 bases and the J gene lost 1 base, with 19 bases spanning the gap. The CDR3 sequence is 17 residues long. Here the CDR3 DNA reads TGTGCCAGCAGCTCCCCCCGGATGCGGGGGCCCCAAGAGACCCAGTACTTC. Protein sequence: CASSSPRMRGPQETQYF.

The chain links TRBV27 to TRBJ2-7; D is undetermined. Trimming took 1 base from V and 7 from J, leaving 14 bases between them. The CDR3 length is 14 residues. Germline V gene sequence: CDR1 MNHEY, CDR2 SMNVEV (reference sequence). Here the CDR3 reads CASSLFPDLGEQYF. The CDR3 DNA sequence: TGTGCCAGCAGTTTATTCCCTGATTTAGGGGAGCAGTACTTC.

The V gene is TRBV6-2 or TRBV6-3, the J gene TRBJ1-5; no definite D call. The CDR3 consists of 15 residues. From germline, CDR1 is MNHEY and CDR2 SVGEGT. V was cut by 4 bases and J by 9 bases, with 19 bases left in between. The CDR3 protein is CASSFRAGVMMPQHF. CDR3 DNA: TGTGCCAGCAGTTTTAGGGCTGGGGTGATGATGCCCCAGCATTTT.

The chain has TRBV29-1 and TRBJ2-1, with 12 bases identical to TRBD2. Germline V gives CDR1 SQVTM, CDR2 ANQGSEA. The CDR3 is 15 residues long. Trimming cost V 1 base and J 7 bases; bases outside gene matches: 5. CDR3 DNA: TGCAGCGTTGAAGGACTAGCGGGAGTGAGGAATGAGCAGTTCTTC. Translation: CSVEGLAGVRNEQFF.

The J gene is TRBJ1-1, the V gene TRBV6-1; no clear D gene. This CDR3 is built from 15 residues. Trimming cost V 1 base and J 0 bases, with 9 bases left between them. Germline lookup yields CDR1 MNHNS and CDR2 SASEGT. CDR3 sequence: CASSEEEYMNTEAFF. CDR3 nucleotides: TGTGCCAGCAGTGAAGAGGAGTACATGAACACTGAAGCTTTCTTT.

This chain uses TRBV5-1 with TRBJ1-1; D unresolved. The CDR3 is 14 amino acids. V was shortened by 4 bases and J by 3 bases, with 13 bases between the two germline ends. Looked up from germline, CDR1 is SGHRS and CDR2 is YFSETQ. CDR3 sequence: CASSPPWADTEAFF. In DNA, the CDR3 is TGCGCCAGCAGCCCGCCATGGGCGGACACTGAAGCTTTCTTT.

V and J are TRBV5-5 and TRBJ1-2; D is uncertain. Trimming shortened V by 2 bases and J by 4 bases, and 15 bases separated the two germline ends. This CDR3 is built from 15 residues. Per the germline V gene, CDR1 is SGHKS and CDR2 is YYEKEE (reference sequence). CDR3: CASSFADERIYGYTF. The CDR3 region has the DNA TGTGCCAGCAGCTTTGCTGACGAACGCATCTATGGCTACACCTTC.